This TCR beta chain was identified during a study of early T cells in non-severe SARS-CoV-2 infection. Study as a whole: Whole-blood bulk RNA, unsorted, was sequenced, and chains were unpaired. Findings of the study overall: Anti-spike CD8 specificities were favored by VDJdb matching, whose results missed private and CD4 specificities.

The CDR3 sequence is 15 residues long. After removal of 6 bases from V and 10 bases from J, the junction contained 12 bases not matched to a gene. Germline V gene lookup returns CDR1 MDHEN and CDR2 SYDVKM. Comments on this clonotype: The antigen remains undetermined. This may arise from a read error, as a much more abundant clone is one base away. Since the CDR3 does not end with the conserved phenylalanine or tryptophan, this likely comes from a read error.

Molecules of cDNA were individually given unique molecular identifiers that were attached to them. TCRdb reprocessed the 5' RACE reads with MiXCR, giving one entry per CDR3 protein. The repertoire holds roughly 56,000 distinct CDR3 sequences, with roughly 13% as singletons. Material: whole blood. The J gene is TRBJ1-4, the V gene TRBV28, with 9 bases identical to TRBD1. The TCR comes from an adult who was a healthcare worker with PCR-confirmed SARS-CoV-2 infection or an uninfected control (not recorded which). The CDR3 spells CASRPHRGREAKLFL. The CDR3 DNA reads as TGTGCCAGCAGGCCACACAGGGGGCGGGAGGCAAAACTGTTTTTA.